This is a list of T cell receptor beta chains from one sample in a study of blood T cell repertoires in COVID-19. Only in-frame clones appear in the TCRdb table, and some are missing; sequencing was by immunoSEQ multiplex PCR. The repertoire holds about 440,000 clones, with 90% as singletons. Sequenced: PBMCs or T cells enriched from blood (not recorded which). The origin of the receptors is a man aged 18 to 29 who had recovered from COVID-19. The CDR3 runs from the conserved cysteine through the conserved F or W. Size tells how often a clone was seen (once, few, many) or the class of an expanded clone, and some rows leave it out.

clone size | V gene | CDR3 protein
. | TRBV6-5 | CASSPLDRPTDTQYF
. | TRBV19 | CASSIQGEGNTIYF
once | TRBV7-8 | CASSLIGTDYGYTF
. | TRBV4-1 | CASSPLVQARSYEQYF
. | TRBV10-1 | CASSDSGEATDTQYF
once | TRBV6-4 | CASSDTGQGYQAQYF
. | TRBV6-1 | CASSGETGGSGEQYF
. | TRBV7-9 | CASSRLPAGDGTDTQYF
. | TRBV6-5 | CASGGQVNSPLHF
. | TRBV7-8 | CASSLVEMNTEAFF
. | TRBV10-3 | CAISDGQGGTEAFF
. | TRBV4-1 | CASSLDTGTDYGYTF
. | TRBV5-1 | CASSRGQSSYNEQFF
. | TRBV14 | CASSQGGGSTTDTQYF
. | TRBV2 | CASSENGRNQPQHF
. | TRBV5-1 | CASSWISGGQPQHF
. | TRBV11-2 | CASSLARYYSGNTIYF
. | TRBV15 | CATSRDGTGGDQPQHF
. | TRBV3-1/TRBV3-2 | CASSQDIPVGLAGGYTDTQYF
once | TRBV5-1 | CASSLEPTGGGYTF